This TCR beta chain was sequenced in a study of shared clonotypes between healthy human individuals. Study context: Every donor yielded three CD4 naive, three CD4 memory, two CD8 naive and one CD8 memory plate. Study findings and constraints: Specimens sampled were limited to blood, with tissue repertoires likely differing.

In the source study's methods: Junction-only sequences without quality scores came from ImmunoSEQ, so filtering differed. Clones were sequenced by immunoSEQ multiplex PCR, and TCRdb holds only the in-frame ones, with some missing. From that table come the V and J calls and clone size; the DNA was used to work out D and trimming. The table has about 700,000 clones, approximately 79% seen once. Worth noting for this clone: Its antigen remains unknown.

The CDR3 has 13 amino acids. V lost 5 bases and J lost 5, with 10 bases in between. Germline loops: CDR1 SEHNR, CDR2 FQNEAQ (reference sequence). The clonotype originates from a woman aged 25 to 39 in good health. The chain recombines TRBV7-9 with TRBJ1-5, with D maybe TRBD1 (6 bases). Sequencing input: memory CD4+ T cells sorted from blood. Described subset: CD45RA-negative fraction. The CDR3 loop is CASSRTAYQPQHF. In DNA, the CDR3 is TGTGCCAGCAGCCGGACAGCCTATCAGCCCCAGCATTTT. Variable domain in full (rest from reference TRBV7-9 and TRBJ1-5): DTGVSQNPRHKITKRGQNVTFRCDPISEHNRLYWYRQTLGQGPEFLTYFQNEAQLEKSRLLSDRFSAERPKGSFSTLEIQRTEQGDSAMYLCASSRTAYQPQHFGDGTRLSIL.